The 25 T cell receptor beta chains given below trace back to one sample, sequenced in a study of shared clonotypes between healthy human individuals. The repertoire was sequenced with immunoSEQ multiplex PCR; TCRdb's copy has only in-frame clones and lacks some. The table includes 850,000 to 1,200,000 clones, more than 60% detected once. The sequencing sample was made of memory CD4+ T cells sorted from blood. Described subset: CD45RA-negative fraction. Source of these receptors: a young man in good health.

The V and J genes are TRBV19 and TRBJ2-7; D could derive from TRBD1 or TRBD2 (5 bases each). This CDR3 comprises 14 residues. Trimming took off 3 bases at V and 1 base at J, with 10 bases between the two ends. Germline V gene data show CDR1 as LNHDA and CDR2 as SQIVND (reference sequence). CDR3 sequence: CASSILGRSYEQYF. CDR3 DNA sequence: TGTGCCAGTAGTATCCTGGGACGGTCCTACGAGCAGTACTTC.

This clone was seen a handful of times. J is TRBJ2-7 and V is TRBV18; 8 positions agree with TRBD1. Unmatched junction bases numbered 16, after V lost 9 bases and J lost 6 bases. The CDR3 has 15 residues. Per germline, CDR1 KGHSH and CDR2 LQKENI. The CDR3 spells CASRSPGQDNGEQYF. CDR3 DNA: TGTGCCAGTCGATCACCGGGACAGGACAATGGCGAGCAGTACTTC.

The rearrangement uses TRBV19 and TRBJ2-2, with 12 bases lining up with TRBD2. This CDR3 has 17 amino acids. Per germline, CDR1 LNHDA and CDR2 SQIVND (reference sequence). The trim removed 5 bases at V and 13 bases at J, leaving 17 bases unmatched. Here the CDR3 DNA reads TGTGCCAGTAGTCCAAGACTAGCGGGAGCCGCCCGGGGAGCGCTGTTTTTT. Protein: CASSPRLAGAARGALFF.

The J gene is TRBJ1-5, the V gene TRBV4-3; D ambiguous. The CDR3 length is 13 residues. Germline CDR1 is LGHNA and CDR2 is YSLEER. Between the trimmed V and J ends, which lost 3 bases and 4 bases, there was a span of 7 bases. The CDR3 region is CASSQTNNQPQHF. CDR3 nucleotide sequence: TGCGCCAGCAGCCAGACCAATAATCAGCCCCAGCATTTT.

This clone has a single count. The CDR3 here is CASSEGGTNSPLHF. CDR3 in DNA: TGTGCCAGCAGTGAAGGGGGCACTAATTCACCCCTCCACTTT. J is TRBJ1-6 and V is TRBV6-1, with D possibly matching TRBD1 (5 bases). The CDR3 consists of 14 residues. Germline V gene data show CDR1 as MNHNS and CDR2 as SASEGT. Trimming removed 1 base from V and 6 bases from J, with 7 bases in between.

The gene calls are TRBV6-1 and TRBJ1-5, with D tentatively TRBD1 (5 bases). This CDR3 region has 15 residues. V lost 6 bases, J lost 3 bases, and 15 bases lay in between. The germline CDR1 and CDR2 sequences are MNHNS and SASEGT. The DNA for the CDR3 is TGTGCCAGCAGCCAGGGAAGAGGACCCAATCAGCCCCAGCATTTT. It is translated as CASSQGRGPNQPQHF.

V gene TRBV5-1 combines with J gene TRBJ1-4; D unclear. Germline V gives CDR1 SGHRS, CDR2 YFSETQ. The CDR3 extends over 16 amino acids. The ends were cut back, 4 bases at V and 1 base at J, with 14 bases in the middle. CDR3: CASSAGSQRTNEKLFF. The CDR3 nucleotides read TGCGCCAGCAGCGCTGGGTCCCAGAGAACTAATGAAAAACTGTTTTTT.

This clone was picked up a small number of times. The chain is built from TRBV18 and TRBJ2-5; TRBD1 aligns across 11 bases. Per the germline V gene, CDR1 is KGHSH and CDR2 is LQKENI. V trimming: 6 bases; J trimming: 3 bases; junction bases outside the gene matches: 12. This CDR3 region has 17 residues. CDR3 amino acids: CASSSQARTGGKETQYF. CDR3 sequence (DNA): TGTGCCAGCTCTTCCCAAGCTAGGACAGGGGGCAAAGAGACCCAGTACTTC. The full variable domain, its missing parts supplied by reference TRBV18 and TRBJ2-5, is NAGVMQNPRHLVRRRGQEARLRCSPMKGHSHVYWYRQLPEEGLKFMVYLQKENIIDESGMPKERFSAEFPKEGPSILRIQQVVRGDSAAYFCASSSQARTGGKETQYFGPGTRLLVL.

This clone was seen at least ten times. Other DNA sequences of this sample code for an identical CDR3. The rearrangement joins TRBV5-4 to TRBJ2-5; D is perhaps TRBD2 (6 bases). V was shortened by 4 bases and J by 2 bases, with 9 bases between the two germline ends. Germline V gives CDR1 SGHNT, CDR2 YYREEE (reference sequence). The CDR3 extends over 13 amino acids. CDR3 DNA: TGTGCCAGCAGCCGGGACTTTCAAGAGACCCAGTACTTC. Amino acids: CASSRDFQETQYF.

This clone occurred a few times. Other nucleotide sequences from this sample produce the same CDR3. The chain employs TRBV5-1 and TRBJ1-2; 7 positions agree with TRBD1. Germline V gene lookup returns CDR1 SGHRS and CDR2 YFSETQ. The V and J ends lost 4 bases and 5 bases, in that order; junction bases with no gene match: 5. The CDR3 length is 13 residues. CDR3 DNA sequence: TGCGCCAGCAGCCCTGACAGGGTGTATGGCTACACCTTC. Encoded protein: CASSPDRVYGYTF.

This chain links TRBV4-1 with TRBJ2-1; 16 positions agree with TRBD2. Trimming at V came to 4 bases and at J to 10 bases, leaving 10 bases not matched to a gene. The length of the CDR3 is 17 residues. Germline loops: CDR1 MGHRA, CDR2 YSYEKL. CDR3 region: CASSRDSGLAGGGEQFF. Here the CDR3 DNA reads TGCGCCAGCAGCCGAGATTCGGGACTAGCGGGAGGGGGCGAGCAGTTCTTC.

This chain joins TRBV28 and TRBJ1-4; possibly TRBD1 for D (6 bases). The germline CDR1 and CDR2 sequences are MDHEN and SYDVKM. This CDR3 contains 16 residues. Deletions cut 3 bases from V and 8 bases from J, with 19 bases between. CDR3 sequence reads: CASSLGARSSSEKLFF. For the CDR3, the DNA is TGTGCCAGCAGTTTGGGGGCGCGGAGCTCCTCGGAAAAACTGTTTTTT. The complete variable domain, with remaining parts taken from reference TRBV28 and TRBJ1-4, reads DVKVTQSSRYLVKRTGEKVFLECVQDMDHENMFWYRQDPGLGLRLIYFSYDVKMKEKGDIPEGYSVSREKKERFSLILESASTNQTSMYLCASSLGARSSSEKLFFGSGTQLSVL.

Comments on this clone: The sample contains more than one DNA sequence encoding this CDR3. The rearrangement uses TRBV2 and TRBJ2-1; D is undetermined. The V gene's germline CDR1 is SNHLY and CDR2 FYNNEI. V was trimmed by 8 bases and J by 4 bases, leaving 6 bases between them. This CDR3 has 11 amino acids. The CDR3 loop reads CASGGYNEQFF. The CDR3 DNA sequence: TGTGCCAGCGGTGGTTACAATGAGCAGTTCTTC. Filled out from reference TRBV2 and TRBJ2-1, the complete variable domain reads EPEVTQTPSHQVTQMGQEVILRCVPISNHLYFYWYRQILGQKVEFLVSFYNNEISEKSEIFDDQFSVERPDGSNFTLKIRSTKLEDSAMYFCASGGYNEQFFGPGTRLTVL.

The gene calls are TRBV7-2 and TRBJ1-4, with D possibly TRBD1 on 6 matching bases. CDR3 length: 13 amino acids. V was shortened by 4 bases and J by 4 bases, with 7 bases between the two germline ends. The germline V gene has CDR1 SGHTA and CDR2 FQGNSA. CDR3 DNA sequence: TGTGCCAGCAGCTGGACAGTTAATGAAAAACTGTTTTTT. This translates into CASSWTVNEKLFF.

CDR3 bases: TGTGCCAGCAGCCCCGGGGCTAGCGGGACCTACGAGCAGTACTTC. Its translation: CASSPGASGTYEQYF. The chain links TRBV6-4 to TRBJ2-7; TRBD2 aligns across 9 bases. The V segment lost 6 bases and the J segment 2 bases; nucleotides outside the gene matches: 8. The CDR3 length is 15 residues. Germline values: CDR1 MRHNA, CDR2 SNTAGT.

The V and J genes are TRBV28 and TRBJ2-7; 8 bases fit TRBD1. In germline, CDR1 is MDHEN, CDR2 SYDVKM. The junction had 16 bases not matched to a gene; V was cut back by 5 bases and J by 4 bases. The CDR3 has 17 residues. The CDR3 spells CASSPPTGTGYGYEQYF. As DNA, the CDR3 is TGTGCCAGCAGTCCCCCGACCGGGACAGGATATGGTTACGAGCAGTACTTC. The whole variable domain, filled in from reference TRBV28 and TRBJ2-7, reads DVKVTQSSRYLVKRTGEKVFLECVQDMDHENMFWYRQDPGLGLRLIYFSYDVKMKEKGDIPEGYSVSREKKERFSLILESASTNQTSMYLCASSPPTGTGYGYEQYFGPGTRLTVT.

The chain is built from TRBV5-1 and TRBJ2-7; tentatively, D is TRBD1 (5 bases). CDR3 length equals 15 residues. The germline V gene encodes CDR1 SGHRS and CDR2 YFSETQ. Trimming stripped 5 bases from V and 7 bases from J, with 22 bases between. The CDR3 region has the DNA TGCGCCAGCAGGCAGCTAGACAGAGCGTCTGGAGAGCAGTACTTC. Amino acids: CASRQLDRASGEQYF.

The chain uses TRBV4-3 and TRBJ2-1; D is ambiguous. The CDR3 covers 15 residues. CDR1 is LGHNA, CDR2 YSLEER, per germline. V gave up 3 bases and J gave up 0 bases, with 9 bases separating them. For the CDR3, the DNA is TGCGCCAGCAGCCAGGATTATAGCTCCTACAATGAGCAGTTCTTC. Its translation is CASSQDYSSYNEQFF.

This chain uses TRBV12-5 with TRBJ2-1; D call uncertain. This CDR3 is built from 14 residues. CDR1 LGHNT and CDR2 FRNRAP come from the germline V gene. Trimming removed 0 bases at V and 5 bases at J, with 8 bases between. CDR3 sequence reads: CASGLVVQNNEQFF. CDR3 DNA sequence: TGTGCTAGTGGTTTGGTAGTCCAAAACAATGAGCAGTTCTTC.

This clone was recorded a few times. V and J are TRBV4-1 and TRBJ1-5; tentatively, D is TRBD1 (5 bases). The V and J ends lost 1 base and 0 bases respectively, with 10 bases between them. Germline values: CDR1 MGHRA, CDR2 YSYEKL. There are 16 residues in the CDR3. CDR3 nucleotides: TGCGCCAGCAGCCAAGCAGAAGGGGTTAGCAATCAGCCCCAGCATTTT. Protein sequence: CASSQAEGVSNQPQHF.

The CDR3 protein is CASITGKNTEAFF. The DNA of the CDR3 is TGTGCCAGTATTACAGGGAAGAACACTGAAGCTTTCTTT. The chain couples TRBV19 to TRBJ1-1, with a possible D match to TRBD1 (6 bases). Germline CDR1 LNHDA, CDR2 SQIVND (reference sequence). V was cut by 7 bases and J by 1 base, with 10 bases left in between. CDR3 length: 13 amino acids.

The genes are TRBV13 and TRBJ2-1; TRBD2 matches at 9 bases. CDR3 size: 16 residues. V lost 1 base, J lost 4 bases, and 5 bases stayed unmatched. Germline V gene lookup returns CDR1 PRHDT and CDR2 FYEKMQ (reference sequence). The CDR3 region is CASSLEAGGFYNEQFF. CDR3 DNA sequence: TGTGCCAGCAGCTTAGAGGCGGGAGGGTTTTACAATGAGCAGTTCTTC.

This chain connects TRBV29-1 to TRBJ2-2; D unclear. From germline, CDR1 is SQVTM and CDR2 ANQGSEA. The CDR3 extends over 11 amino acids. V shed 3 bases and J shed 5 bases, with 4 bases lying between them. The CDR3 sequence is CSVDLTGELFF. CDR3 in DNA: TGCAGCGTTGACCTAACCGGGGAGCTGTTTTTT.

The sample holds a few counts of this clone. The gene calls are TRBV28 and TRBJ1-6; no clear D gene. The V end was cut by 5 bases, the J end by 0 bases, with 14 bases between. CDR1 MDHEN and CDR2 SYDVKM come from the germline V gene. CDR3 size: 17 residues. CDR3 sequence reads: CASSALELSSYNSPLHF. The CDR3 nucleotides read TGTGCCAGCAGTGCATTGGAGCTGAGCTCCTATAATTCACCCCTCCACTTT.

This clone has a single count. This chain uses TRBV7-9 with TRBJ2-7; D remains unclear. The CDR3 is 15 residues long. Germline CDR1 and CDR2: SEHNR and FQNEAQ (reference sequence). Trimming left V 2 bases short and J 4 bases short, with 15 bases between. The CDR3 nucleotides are TGTGCCAGCAGCTTAAGTGGTGCCTCAGGTTACGAGCAGTACTTC. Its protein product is CASSLSGASGYEQYF.